This T cell receptor beta chain was profiled in a study of blood T cell repertoires in COVID-19. Across the whole study: Two negative PCRs, clearance, or symptom resolution characterized the recovered Cohort 3 donors. Whether acute or convalescent, the COVID-19 samples came from the United States, Italy and Spain.

Individuals aged 18 to 89 years were recruited from 24 US areas. The CDR3 runs 16 residues. Looked up from germline, CDR1 is MGHRA and CDR2 is YSYEKL. Trimming shortened V by 0 bases and J by 2 bases, and 13 bases separated the two germline ends. Here immunoSEQ multiplex PCR was the method, and the copy in TCRdb shows in-frame clones only, minus some. The sample lists 400,000 or so clones; about 89% were seen once. The sequencing input was PBMCs or T cells enriched from blood (not recorded which). The chain uses TRBV4-1 and TRBJ1-2; possible D gene TRBD1, 5 bases. The sequence was collected from a man aged 40-55 years in a cohort exposed to, infected with or recovered from COVID-19 (not recorded which). CDR3: CASSQEGKGANYGYTF. CDR3 coding DNA: TGCGCCAGCAGCCAAGAGGGGAAAGGGGCCAACTATGGCTACACCTTC.